One T cell receptor beta chain is described in this entry. Antigen unknown. From the reads, TCRdb called clonotypes with MiXCR, one entry per CDR3 protein. The profile shows approximately 600,000 distinct CDR3 sequences, just under 40% of them singletons. This sample was taken from a study of T cell repertoires in cytomegalovirus infection. On the study more broadly: CMV epitopes, recently identified HLA-C-restricted and well-studied HLA-B-restricted, were used. A matching HLA type, together with CMV infection, was signaled by public TCR beta signatures.

The CDR3 contains 17 residues. With 3 bases clipped from V and 5 bases from J, the junction kept 15 bases outside the gene matches. From germline, CDR1 is LNHDA and CDR2 SQIVND (reference sequence). Study results and limitations: Adding up the frequency of public TCR beta families identified people who carried CMV plus the relevant HLA. It was HLA-C-restricted CMV-specific TCR beta clonotypes that dominated the response ex vivo.

The chain combines TRBV19 with TRBJ1-1, with 7 positions matching TRBD1. The source material was cultured PBMCs, sampled from culture after CMV antigen stimulation. This clonotype was obtained from a human donor in good health (CMV status not recorded). Some clones in this sample may be carry-over from other donors' samples. CDR3 sequence: CASSIPGTVSRRTEAFF. CDR3 DNA: TGTGCCAGTAGTATCCCAGGGACAGTAAGTCGTCGGACTGAAGCTTTCTTT.